Listed below are T cell receptor beta chains from one sample, sequenced in a study of blood T cell repertoires in COVID-19. Assay: immunoSEQ multiplex PCR; the TCRdb copy retains only in-frame clones and omits some. The repertoire consists of some 110,000 clones, with approximately 82% occurring once and the leading ten covering roughly 7.1%. Sequences were obtained from peripheral blood. Receptors were obtained from a man between 65 and 85 years old with active or convalescent COVID-19. The CDR3 runs from the conserved cysteine through the conserved F or W. The order of the fields is V gene, CDR3 protein.

V gene: TRBV12-3/TRBV12-4
CDR3 protein: CASRNTGSYEQYF

V gene: TRBV6-5
CDR3 protein: CASSYSSTASGNTIYF

V gene: TRBV18
CDR3 protein: CASSQVGGSNQPQHF

V gene: TRBV5-6
CDR3 protein: CASSLRDRLNEKLFF

V gene: TRBV7-2
CDR3 protein: CASSPAAGTGYNEQFF

V gene: TRBV11-2
CDR3 protein: CASSLDNGDEQYF

V gene: TRBV29-1
CDR3 protein: CSVETHSTDTQYF

V gene: TRBV29-1
CDR3 protein: CSVAGLAGPTDTQYF

V gene: TRBV7-2
CDR3 protein: CASSLIEQPNTEAFF

V gene: TRBV9
CDR3 protein: CASSVGAWSNTGELFF

V gene: TRBV5-1
CDR3 protein: CASRLDRGQGQPQHF

V gene: TRBV7-9
CDR3 protein: CASSLQGAGYGYTF

V gene: TRBV4-2
CDR3 protein: CASSQALVSAGNTEAFF

V gene: TRBV4-1
CDR3 protein: CASSQDEGTVYNSPLHF

V gene: TRBV29-1
CDR3 protein: CSVGPQGGTDTQYF

V gene: TRBV7-2
CDR3 protein: CASSFSYQPQHF

V gene: TRBV19
CDR3 protein: CASSERQGREKLFF

V gene: TRBV13
CDR3 protein: CASSFTLTGGPGELFF

V gene: TRBV9
CDR3 protein: CASSVDPLAGPNTGELFF

V gene: TRBV9
CDR3 protein: CASSVAGGSYNEQFF

V gene: TRBV9
CDR3 protein: CASSVDIAANTGELFF

V gene: TRBV27
CDR3 protein: CASSLRLNYGYTF

V gene: TRBV2
CDR3 protein: CASTTRTNTLNEQFF

V gene: TRBV28
CDR3 protein: CASSMGGKNNEQFF

V gene: TRBV6-2/TRBV6-3
CDR3 protein: CASSYLGRDGNQPQHF

V gene: TRBV19
CDR3 protein: CASSAQPGQAGYTF

V gene: TRBV10-3
CDR3 protein: CATNRDSYNEQFF

V gene: TRBV30
CDR3 protein: CAWRKSVNTEAFF

V gene: TRBV27
CDR3 protein: CASSGDRSYEQYF

V gene: TRBV20-1
CDR3 protein: CSASNRRGGHEQYF

V gene: TRBV28
CDR3 protein: CASWSSGGSYNEQFF

V gene: TRBV7-2
CDR3 protein: CASSRPGQGYEKLFF

V gene: TRBV28
CDR3 protein: CASIKRDPDYNEQFF

V gene: TRBV10-3
CDR3 protein: CAISDEGGINQPQHF

V gene: TRBV11-3
CDR3 protein: CASSLDTGGPNTGELFF

V gene: TRBV12-3/TRBV12-4
CDR3 protein: CASSLEQDEQYF

V gene: TRBV4-2
CDR3 protein: CASSQDLAENYGYTF